Below are 2 T cell receptor beta chains sequenced from a single sample in a study of blood T cell repertoires in COVID-19. The method was immunoSEQ multiplex PCR; TCRdb's version includes in-frame clones alone and lacks a portion of them. The sample lists around 300,000 clones; 90% were seen once. The specimen sequenced was peripheral blood. Receptors originate from a woman aged 40 to 50 with acute or convalescent COVID-19.

This clone was picked up a small number of times. This chain connects TRBV5-8 to TRBJ1-6; D not certain. The CDR3 covers 17 residues. Germline CDR1 SGHTS, CDR2 YDEGEE. Deletions cut 2 bases from V and 0 bases from J, with 12 bases between. For the CDR3, the DNA is TGTGCCAGCAGCTTTATCAGGTCTCTCTCCTATAATTCACCCCTCCACTTT. Translated, it gives CASSFIRSLSYNSPLHF.

This chain joins TRBV4-1 and TRBJ1-2; weak D call: TRBD1 (5 bases). Germline CDR1 MGHRA, CDR2 YSYEKL. This CDR3 is 15 amino acids long. V gave up 0 bases and J gave up 2 bases, with 10 bases separating them. CDR3 nucleotides: TGCGCCAGCAGCCAAGATCTGCCAGGGAACTATGGCTACACCTTC. This sequence encodes CASSQDLPGNYGYTF.